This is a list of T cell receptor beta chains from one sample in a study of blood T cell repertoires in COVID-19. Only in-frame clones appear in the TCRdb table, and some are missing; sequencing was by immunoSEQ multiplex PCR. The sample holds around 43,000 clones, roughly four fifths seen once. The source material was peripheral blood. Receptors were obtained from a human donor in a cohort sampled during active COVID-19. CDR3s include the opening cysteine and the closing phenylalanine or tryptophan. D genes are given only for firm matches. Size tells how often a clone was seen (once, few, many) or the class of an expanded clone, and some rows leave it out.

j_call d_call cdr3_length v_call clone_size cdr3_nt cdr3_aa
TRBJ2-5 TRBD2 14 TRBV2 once TGTGCCAGCAAAAGTATGGGACTAGCAGAGACCCAGTACTTC CASKSMGLAETQYF
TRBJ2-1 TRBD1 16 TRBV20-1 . TGCAGTGCTAGTTCTGGGAGACAGGGGCCCTACAATGAGCAGTTCTTC CSASSGRQGPYNEQFF
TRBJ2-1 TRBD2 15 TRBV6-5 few TGTGCCAGCAGTTACTCCACTAGCGGGAGGGGAGAGCAGTTCTTC CASSYSTSGRGEQFF
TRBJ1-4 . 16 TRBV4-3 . TGCGCCAGCAGCCAAGACTGGCGGGGTGGCGGAGAAAAACTGTTTTTT CASSQDWRGGGEKLFF
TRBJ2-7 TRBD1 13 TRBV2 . TGTGCCAGCAGACAGGGGGCGCTTTTAGAGCAGTACTTC CASRQGALLEQYF
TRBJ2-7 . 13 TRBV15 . TGTGCCACCAGCGAGGGGGTTTCCTACGAGCAGTACTTC CATSEGVSYEQYF
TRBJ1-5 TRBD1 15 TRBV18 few TGTGCCAGCTCGCCACAGGGGCGCGGCAATCAGCCCCAGCATTTT CASSPQGRGNQPQHF
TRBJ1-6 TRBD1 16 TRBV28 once TGTGCCAGCAGTCCAAACTCGGGACAGGGGGATTCACCCCTCCACTTT CASSPNSGQGDSPLHF
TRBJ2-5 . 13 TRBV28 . TGTGCCAGCAGTGGGGGGTTTACGGAGACCCAGTACTTC CASSGGFTETQYF
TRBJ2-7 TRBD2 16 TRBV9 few TGTGCCAGCAGCCGGGGGGGCGGGGCCGTGACCTACGAGCAGTACTTC CASSRGGGAVTYEQYF
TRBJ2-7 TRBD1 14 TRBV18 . TGTGCCAGCTCTCGGGACAGGGATTCGAGTGAGCAGTACTTC CASSRDRDSSEQYF
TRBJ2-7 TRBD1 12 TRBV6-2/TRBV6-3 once TGTGCCAGCAGCTCCGCAGACAGGGCAGAGTACTTC CASSSADRAEYF
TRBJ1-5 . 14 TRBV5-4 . TGTGCCAGCTCCTCTCGGGGGTCCAATCAGCCCCAGCATTTT CASSSRGSNQPQHF
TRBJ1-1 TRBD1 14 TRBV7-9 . TGTGCCAGCAGCTTGGGACAGGGGGCCTCTGAAGCTTTCTTT CASSLGQGASEAFF
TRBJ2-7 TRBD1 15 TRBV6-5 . TGTGCCAGCAGTTCCCGCCACAGGGGCCCTAATTGGCAGTACTTC CASSSRHRGPNWQYF
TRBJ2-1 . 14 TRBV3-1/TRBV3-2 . TGTGCCAGCAGCCAAGGTCGCTCCTACAATGAGCAGTTCTTC CASSQGRSYNEQFF
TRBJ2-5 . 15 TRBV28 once TGTGCCAGCAGTTTACGACAGGGTGGGGGGGAGACCCAGTACTTC CASSLRQGGGETQYF
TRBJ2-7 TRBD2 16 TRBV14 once TGTGCCAGCAGCCTAAGAGGACTAGCGGTATCCTACGAGCAGTACTTC CASSLRGLAVSYEQYF
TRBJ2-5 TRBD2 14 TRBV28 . TGTGCCAGCAGTTTGCCCGGGAGGGAAGAGACCCAGTACTTC CASSLPGREETQYF
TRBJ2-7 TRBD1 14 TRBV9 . TGTGCCAGCAGCCCCAGCGCAGGGGGTGGGGAGCAGTACTTC CASSPSAGGGEQYF
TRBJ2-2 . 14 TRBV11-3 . TGTGCCAGCAGCCCAAAAATTAACACCGGGGAGCTGTTTTTT CASSPKINTGELFF
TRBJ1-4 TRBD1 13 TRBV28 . TGTGCCAGCAGTTTCGACAGGGATGAAAAACTGTTTTTT CASSFDRDEKLFF
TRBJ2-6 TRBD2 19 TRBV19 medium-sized TGTGCCAGTAGTATAGGGACAGGGACTAGCGGGAGTGGGGCCAACGTCCTGACTTTC CASSIGTGTSGSGANVLTF
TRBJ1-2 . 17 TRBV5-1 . TGCGCCAGCAGCGTCGGACAGATAAGTACTTCTAACTATGGCTACACCTTC CASSVGQISTSNYGYTF
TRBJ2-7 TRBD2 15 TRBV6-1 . TGTGCCAGCAGTGGAGCCGGGACTAGCATGTACGAGCAGTACTTC CASSGAGTSMYEQYF
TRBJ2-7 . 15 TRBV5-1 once TGCGCCAGCAGCTTGGCACCAGGGGATCCCTACGAGCAGTACTTC CASSLAPGDPYEQYF
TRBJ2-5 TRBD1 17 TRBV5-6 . TGTGCCAGCAGCTTGCCCCAGGGGGCGCCGGGGCAAGAGACCCAGTACTTC CASSLPQGAPGQETQYF
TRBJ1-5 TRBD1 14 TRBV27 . TGTGCCAGCATCAAGGACAGGAGAAATCAGCCCCAGCATTTT CASIKDRRNQPQHF
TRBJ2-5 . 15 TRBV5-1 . TGCGCCAGCAGCTTGCGGCCAGGGCTTGTGAGGACCCAGTACTTC CASSLRPGLVRTQYF
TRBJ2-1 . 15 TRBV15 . TGTGCCACCAGCAGAGATCGGGTAGACGGTGCTGAGCAGTTCTTC CATSRDRVDGAEQFF
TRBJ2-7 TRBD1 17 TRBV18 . TGTGCCAGCTCACCACCGGTGGGGACAGGGGGCTCCTACGAGCAGTACTTC CASSPPVGTGGSYEQYF
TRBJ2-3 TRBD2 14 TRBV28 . TGTGCCAGCAGACTAGCGGGAACTTCAGATACGCAGTATTTT CASRLAGTSDTQYF
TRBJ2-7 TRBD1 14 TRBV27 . TGTGCCAGCAGTTTATCGAACAGGGGCTACGAGCAGTACTTC CASSLSNRGYEQYF
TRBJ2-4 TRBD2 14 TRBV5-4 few TGTGCCAGCAGCTTCAGCGGGAGTCGGGACATTCAGTACTTC CASSFSGSRDIQYF
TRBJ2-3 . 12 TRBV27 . TGTGCCAGCAGTTTAAGCCCAGATACGCAGTATTTT CASSLSPDTQYF
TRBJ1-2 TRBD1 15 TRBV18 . TGTGCCAGCTCGCCGGGACAGGGGGCTGAATATGGCTACACCTTC CASSPGQGAEYGYTF
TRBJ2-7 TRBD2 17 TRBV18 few TGTGCCAGCTCACCCCCTAACGCGGGAGTACAGTCCTACGAGCAGTACTTC CASSPPNAGVQSYEQYF